This T cell receptor beta chain was obtained from a study of shared clonotypes between healthy human individuals. CDR3 length: 15 residues. The V gene end was trimmed by 7 bases and the J gene end by 3 bases; junction bases not matched to a gene: 11. CDR1 MNHNY and CDR2 SVGAGI come from the germline V gene (reference sequence). Over several immunoSEQ plates, each subset's genomic DNA was distributed in even portions. Using immunoSEQ multiplex PCR, the repertoire was profiled, and TCRdb retains in-frame clones only, with some absent. The profile covers more than 550,000 clones, with 90% appearing a single time and about 34% taken by the ten largest. The study, taken as a whole, reports: Researchers found naive subsets generally carried larger estimated richness than memory subsets.

Notes on this clone: The antigen is unknown.

The TCR sequence derives from a man younger than 35 in good health. Some clones in this sample may be carry-over from other donors' samples. The sample comprised memory CD8+ T cells from PBMCs. Subset given: CD45RO+ cells pooled with CCR7-negative TemRA cells. The chain uses TRBV6-6 and TRBJ2-7; 8 nucleotides match TRBD1. Written as DNA, the CDR3 is TGTGCCAGCAATACTCGACAGGGGATTTTCTACGAGCAGTACTTC. Amino acids: CASNTRQGIFYEQYF.